Listed here are 3 T cell receptor beta chains from one sample, sequenced in a study of cytomegalovirus exposure and HLA in healthy donors. The study ran its PCR with 60 Vbeta and 13 Jbeta primers. TCRdb keeps only in-frame clones here, not all; method: immunoSEQ multiplex PCR. Among 200,000 to 250,000 clones listed, roughly 84% were seen once. Sequencing used PBMCs. The receptors shown here come from a boy aged 2 to 10 in good health and CMV-seronegative.

The V gene is TRBV5-4, the J gene TRBJ1-1; a weak D match, TRBD1 (6 bases). Germline V CDR1 and CDR2: SGHNT, YYREEE (reference sequence). The CDR3 extends over 14 amino acids. V lost 1 base and J 3 bases, leaving 10 bases between the germline ends. DNA of the CDR3: TGTGCCAGCAGCTTGAGGGGGGGGCACACTGAAGCTTTCTTT. Amino acid sequence: CASSLRGGHTEAFF.

This chain's CDR3 is CASSGRTGRANYGYTF. The CDR3 bases are TGTGCCAGCAGCGGACGGACAGGAAGAGCTAACTATGGCTACACCTTC. This rearrangement joins TRBV7-6 to TRBJ1-2, with 7 bases fitting TRBD1. V lost 5 bases and J lost 0; bases outside the gene matches: 9. The CDR3 sequence is 16 residues long. In germline, CDR1 is SGHVS, CDR2 FNYEAQ.

The chain is built from TRBV13 and TRBJ2-1; 7 bases are shared with TRBD1. Germline assignment: CDR1 PRHDT and CDR2 FYEKMQ (reference sequence). Trimming took 2 bases from V and 4 from J; bases not matched to a gene: 2. The CDR3 has 14 amino acids. In nucleotides, the CDR3 is TGTGCCAGCAGCTTACCGGGACAGTACAATGAGCAGTTCTTC. Its protein product is CASSLPGQYNEQFF. Looking up the rest from reference TRBV13 and TRBJ2-1 gives the full variable domain: AAGVIQSPRHLIKEKRETATLKCYPIPRHDTVYWYQQGPGQDPQFLISFYEKMQSDKGSIPDRFSAQQFSDYHSELNMSSLELGDSALYFCASSLPGQYNEQFFGPGTRLTVL.